The rows below give T cell receptor beta chains drawn from one sample of a study of blood T cell repertoires in COVID-19. Libraries were prepared by immunoSEQ multiplex PCR; TCRdb keeps only in-frame clonotypes and omits some of them. The data show about 250,000 clones, more than 85% seen once. Sequencing used PBMCs or T cells enriched from blood (not recorded which). Source of these receptors: a woman aged 45-65 years who had recovered from COVID-19. Both conserved end residues are part of each CDR3. The D gene is left open where the match is weak. Part of the rows lack a size; the others show once, few, many or a class for expanded clones.

j_call,v_call,clone_size,cdr3_length,d_call,cdr3_aa,cdr3_nt
TRBJ1-5,TRBV28,-,15,TRBD1,CASSLSGTGDQPQHF,TGTGCCAGCAGTTTGAGCGGGACAGGGGATCAGCCCCAGCATTTT
TRBJ1-1,TRBV7-9,-,14,TRBD1,CASSTWTGSTEAFF,TGTGCCAGCAGCACGTGGACAGGGAGTACTGAAGCTTTCTTT
TRBJ1-2,TRBV5-5,-,14,-,CASSLDGDPYGYTF,TGTGCCAGCAGCTTGGACGGGGATCCCTATGGCTACACCTTC
TRBJ1-1,TRBV4-1,-,17,-,CASSQRGWAEMNTEAFF,TGCGCCAGCAGCCAAAGGGGGTGGGCAGAAATGAACACTGAAGCTTTCTTT
TRBJ2-3,TRBV3-1/TRBV3-2,-,16,TRBD2,CASSRGVAGSADTQYF,TGTGCCAGCAGTCGTGGAGTAGCGGGATCTGCAGATACGCAGTATTTT
TRBJ2-5,TRBV7-2,-,15,-,CASSLGGEPQETQYF,TGTGCCAGCAGCTTAGGTGGAGAGCCCCAAGAGACCCAGTACTTC
TRBJ2-2,TRBV3-1/TRBV3-2,-,17,-,CASSPLGAGLSTGELFF,TGTGCCAGCAGCCCCTTGGGGGCCGGGTTGAGCACCGGGGAGCTGTTTTTT
TRBJ1-5,TRBV19,-,14,-,CASSLSESNQPQHF,TGTGCCAGTAGTCTATCTGAAAGCAATCAGCCCCAGCATTTT
TRBJ1-1,TRBV28,-,14,TRBD1,CASSLGTANTEAFF,TGTGCCAGCAGTTTAGGGACAGCGAACACTGAAGCTTTCTTT
TRBJ2-5,TRBV6-5,-,15,TRBD1,CASSGGGRNQETQYF,TGTGCCAGTTCAGGGGGCGGAAGAAATCAAGAGACCCAGTACTTC
TRBJ1-5,TRBV18,once,17,-,CASSRFTESFGNQPQHF,TGTGCCAGCTCACGCTTCACGGAGTCGTTCGGCAATCAGCCCCAGCATTTT
TRBJ2-5,TRBV5-1,-,16,TRBD1,CASSFLPGTAEETQYF,TGCGCCAGCAGCTTTCTACCGGGGACAGCAGAAGAGACCCAGTACTTC
TRBJ2-5,TRBV5-1,-,13,-,CASRETFQETQYF,TGCGCCAGCAGGGAGACGTTCCAAGAGACCCAGTACTTC
TRBJ1-2,TRBV28,-,12,-,CASSRTWEGYTF,TGTGCCAGCAGTCGAACATGGGAGGGCTACACCTTC
TRBJ1-2,TRBV7-8,-,15,-,CASSLVEIKNYGYTF,TGTGCCAGCAGCTTAGTAGAAATAAAGAACTATGGCTACACCTTC
TRBJ1-2,TRBV29-1,-,14,TRBD1,CSVVGQQGTSGYTF,TGCAGCGTTGTGGGCCAACAGGGGACCAGTGGCTACACCTTC
TRBJ2-1,TRBV3-1/TRBV3-2,-,14,-,CASSQSGLRDEQFF,TGTGCCAGCAGCCAATCTGGACTACGCGATGAGCAGTTCTTC
TRBJ2-1,TRBV7-3,-,18,TRBD2,CASSSDPYGAGGPNEQFF,TGTGCCAGCAGCTCAGACCCGTATGGAGCGGGAGGGCCAAATGAGCAGTTCTTC
TRBJ2-3,TRBV7-9,-,16,TRBD1,CASSGGQVLGTDTQYF,TGTGCCAGCAGCGGGGGACAGGTTTTAGGCACAGATACGCAGTATTTT
TRBJ2-3,TRBV5-4,-,13,TRBD2,CASSLPGGDTQYF,TGTGCCAGCAGCTTGCCGGGAGGAGATACGCAGTATTTT
TRBJ1-3,TRBV15,once,13,-,CATSILSGNTIYF,TGTGCCACCAGCATCCTTTCTGGAAACACCATATATTTT
TRBJ2-7,TRBV6-5,once,14,TRBD1,CATTRDRAHYEQYF,TGTGCCACTACGAGGGACAGGGCTCACTACGAGCAGTACTTC
TRBJ2-1,TRBV9,-,14,-,CASSVGTANNEQFF,TGTGCCAGCAGCGTAGGGACAGCTAATAATGAGCAGTTCTTC
TRBJ1-6,TRBV3-1/TRBV3-2,once,14,-,CASSLGLIDSPLHF,TGTGCCAGCAGCCTGGGACTGATCGATTCACCCCTCCACTTT
TRBJ2-1,TRBV23-1,few,17,TRBD1,CASSQSLDRGSYNEQFF,TGCGCCAGCAGTCAATCGTTGGACAGGGGCTCCTACAATGAGCAGTTCTTC
TRBJ2-6,TRBV3-1/TRBV3-2,-,17,TRBD1,CASSQAGTGTGANVLTF,TGTGCCAGCAGCCAAGCCGGGACAGGGACTGGGGCCAACGTCCTGACTTTC
TRBJ1-4,TRBV5-6,-,15,-,CASSPRTGGGEKLFF,TGTGCCAGCAGCCCCCGGACGGGGGGCGGTGAAAAACTGTTTTTT
TRBJ1-1,TRBV28,-,13,-,CASSLGEGTEAFF,TGTGCCAGCAGTTTAGGGGAGGGCACTGAAGCTTTCTTT
TRBJ2-7,TRBV14,-,14,-,CASSQDGGIAEQYF,TGTGCCAGCAGCCAAGATGGAGGGATCGCCGAGCAGTACTTC
TRBJ1-2,TRBV7-3,few,13,-,CASSPKQVYGYTF,TGTGCCAGCAGCCCCAAGCAAGTCTATGGCTACACCTTC
TRBJ1-3,TRBV15,few,15,-,CATSRGVISGNTIYF,TGTGCCACCAGCAGAGGAGTGATCTCTGGAAACACCATATATTTT
TRBJ1-1,TRBV13,once,16,TRBD1,CASSQEAAGGYAEAFF,TGTGCCAGCAGCCAGGAGGCGGCAGGGGGCTACGCTGAAGCTTTCTTT
TRBJ1-1,TRBV12-5,once,19,TRBD1,CASGFGSGVQQGKNTEAFF,TGTGCTAGTGGTTTCGGATCGGGAGTCCAACAGGGGAAGAACACTGAAGCTTTCTTT
TRBJ1-3,TRBV7-2,-,19,-,CASSSLGLGLQSSGNTIYF,TGTGCCAGCAGCTCTCTCGGGCTCGGACTACAAAGCTCTGGAAACACCATATATTTT
TRBJ1-4,TRBV20-1,-,11,-,CSAPADEKLFF,TGCAGTGCGCCCGCGGATGAAAAACTGTTTTTT
TRBJ2-1,TRBV9,-,15,-,CASSVDGETYNEQFF,TGTGCCAGCAGCGTCGACGGGGAAACTTACAATGAGCAGTTCTTC
TRBJ2-1,TRBV5-4,few,17,TRBD1,CASRNLGQTPNRNEQFF,TGTGCCAGCAGAAACCTGGGACAGACCCCCAACCGTAATGAGCAGTTCTTC
TRBJ1-3,TRBV18,few,13,-,CASLGQMGNTIYF,TGTGCCAGCTTAGGACAGATGGGAAACACCATATATTTT
TRBJ2-2,TRBV18,-,15,-,CASSPGRSGTGELFF,TGTGCCAGCTCACCAGGCAGATCGGGCACCGGGGAGCTGTTTTTT
TRBJ1-1,TRBV2,-,17,-,CASSLLGTPPRNTEAFF,TGTGCCAGCAGCCTGCTTGGGACACCTCCTAGGAACACTGAAGCTTTCTTT
TRBJ2-7,TRBV30,-,14,TRBD1,CAWSKTGGHYEQYF,TGTGCCTGGAGTAAGACAGGGGGACACTACGAGCAGTACTTC
TRBJ1-3,TRBV18,-,16,-,CASSPPSGVSGNTIYF,TGTGCCAGCTCACCCCCCAGCGGCGTGTCTGGAAACACCATATATTTT
TRBJ1-5,TRBV6-5,-,14,-,CASRIDRYKQPQHF,TGTGCCAGCAGAATAGACAGGTATAAGCAGCCCCAGCATTTT
TRBJ2-1,TRBV18,-,15,TRBD1,CASSTGTGSYNEQFF,TGTGCCAGCTCAACTGGGACAGGTTCCTACAATGAGCAGTTCTTC
TRBJ2-3,TRBV4-2,-,17,TRBD2,CASSRGSGTSGTDTQYF,TGTGCCAGCAGCCGAGGCTCCGGGACTAGCGGCACAGATACGCAGTATTTT
TRBJ2-7,TRBV28,-,19,TRBD1,CASSFLQIRDRGVPYEQYF,TGTGCCAGCAGTTTCTTACAAATAAGAGACAGGGGCGTACCCTACGAGCAGTACTTC
TRBJ1-2,TRBV9,-,15,-,CASSVDGGPSYGYTF,TGTGCCAGCAGCGTAGACGGGGGGCCGAGCTATGGCTACACCTTC
TRBJ2-5,TRBV7-2,-,12,-,CASSQRLETQYF,TGTGCCAGCAGCCAAAGACTAGAGACCCAGTACTTC
TRBJ1-2,TRBV7-9,-,14,-,CASSPREGSYGYTF,TGTGCCAGCAGCCCCAGGGAGGGGTCCTATGGCTACACCTTC
TRBJ1-2,TRBV6-5,-,15,TRBD1,CAISPGQGGRSGYTF,TGTGCCATTTCTCCGGGACAGGGAGGGAGAAGCGGCTACACCTTC
TRBJ2-7,TRBV24-1,-,17,-,CATSDSPGQLASYEQYF,TGTGCCACCAGTGATTCACCCGGACAGCTAGCCTCCTACGAGCAGTACTTC
TRBJ2-4,TRBV7-2,-,16,TRBD1,CASSLGQGVAKNIQYF,TGTGCCAGCAGCTTAGGGCAGGGGGTAGCCAAAAACATTCAGTACTTC
TRBJ1-1,TRBV7-2,-,13,-,CASSGQVNTEAFF,TGTGCCAGCAGTGGACAAGTGAACACTGAAGCTTTCTTT